The 3 T cell receptor beta chains presented below share a single source sample, sequenced in a study of blood T cell repertoires in COVID-19. Sequenced by immunoSEQ multiplex PCR; TCRdb stores in-frame clones only, minus some. Here the sample spans approximately 69,000 clones, roughly three quarters being singletons. Sequenced: peripheral blood. Every receptor here comes from a human donor in a cohort sampled during active COVID-19.

This rearrangement joins TRBV28 to TRBJ2-1, with 15 nucleotides matching TRBD2. This CDR3 is 16 amino acids long. V was clipped by 6 bases and J by 9 bases; unmatched bases: 9. Germline-derived CDR1 and CDR2 are MDHEN and SYDVKM. This chain's CDR3 is CASREQGLAGGSEQFF. CDR3 sequence (DNA): TGTGCCAGCAGGGAGCAGGGACTAGCGGGAGGAAGTGAGCAGTTCTTC.

The chain recombines TRBV6-5 with TRBJ2-7; 8 bases align to TRBD1. Germline values: CDR1 MNHEY, CDR2 SVGAGI. V was clipped by 4 bases and J by 4 bases; unmatched bases: 3. The CDR3 spans 13 residues. CDR3 DNA sequence: TGTGCCAGCAGTTCACAGGGGGTTTACGAGCAGTACTTC. Translation: CASSSQGVYEQYF.

Turning to this clone: The same CDR3 also results from other DNA sequences found in this sample. CDR3: CASSLATSGVNEQFF. CDR3 coding DNA: TGTGCCAGCAGCTTAGCGACTAGCGGGGTAAATGAGCAGTTCTTC. This sequence joins TRBV7-9 and TRBJ2-1, with 11 positions matching TRBD2. The CDR3 runs to 15 residues. The germline V gene has CDR1 SEHNR and CDR2 FQNEAQ (reference sequence). V lost 0 bases, J lost 7 bases, and 2 bases stayed unmatched.